This T cell receptor beta chain was recovered during a study of OX40 agonist ivuxolimab in advanced cancers. Study as a whole: Every 2 weeks, patients got intravenous ivuxolimab at one of six dose levels (0.01-10 mg/kg).

Regarding the study as a whole: More expanded clones were found, on average, in CD8+ than in CD4+ T cells.

This clone was seen a few times. Its antigen remains unknown. Here immunoSEQ multiplex PCR was the method, and the copy in TCRdb shows in-frame clones only, minus some. The sample yields about 100,000 clones, around 90% seen once. The germline gives CDR1 SGHAT, CDR2 FQNNGV. J lost 5 bases, V lost 1 base, and 8 bases had no gene match. CDR3 size: 16 residues. The origin of this receptor is an adult with an advanced solid tumor such as melanoma, head and neck, liver or kidney cancer. V is TRBV11-2 and J is TRBJ2-7, with TRBD1 matching over 10 bases. The source was CD4+ or CD8+ T cells sorted from blood, collected in a trial of the OX40 agonist ivuxolimab. CDR3 region: CASSLGRTGGTNEQYF. CDR3 nucleotides: TGTGCCAGCAGCTTAGGCCGGACAGGGGGGACGAACGAGCAGTACTTC.